The clone carrying this TCR beta chain was seen a single time. As yet, its antigen is unknown. The sample belongs to a study of shared clonotypes between healthy human individuals. Study results and caveats: Represented diversity (both genetic and exposure-history) was limited by the small number of donors.

At a deep level, the assay was run. Produced via immunoSEQ multiplex PCR; TCRdb's table is partial and in-frame only. The data show 2 million to 2.5 million clones, with 80% to 95% seen just once and approximately 0.4% held by the top ten. The V and J ends lost 1 base and 5 bases respectively, with 4 bases between them. Germline CDR1 reads SGHDN; CDR2 reads FVKESK. The CDR3 has 12 amino acids. Specimen: naive CD4+ T cells from PBMCs. Subset noted: CD45RA+ positively selected. The chain links TRBV14 to TRBJ2-3, with unresolved D. The sequence was collected from a man between 18 and 29 years old in good health. Some clones in this sample may be carry-over from other donors' samples. DNA of the CDR3: TGTGCCAGCAGCCAAGCGGTAGATACGCAGTATTTT. This translates into CASSQAVDTQYF.